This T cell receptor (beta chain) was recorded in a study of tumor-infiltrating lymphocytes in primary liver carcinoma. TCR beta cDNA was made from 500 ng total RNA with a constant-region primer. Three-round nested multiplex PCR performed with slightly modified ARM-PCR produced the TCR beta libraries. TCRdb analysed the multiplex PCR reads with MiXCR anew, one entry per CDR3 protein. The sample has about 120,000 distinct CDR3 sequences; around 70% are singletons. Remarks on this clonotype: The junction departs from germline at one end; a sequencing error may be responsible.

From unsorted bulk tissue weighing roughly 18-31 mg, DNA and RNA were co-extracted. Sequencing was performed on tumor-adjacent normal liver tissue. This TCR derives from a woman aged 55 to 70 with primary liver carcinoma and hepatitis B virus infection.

In DNA, the CDR3 is TGCGTCAGCAGCTCCAGACTAGCGGGAACGGGAAAGCAGTACTTC. Protein product: CVSSSRLAGTGKQYF. This chain joins TRBV5-1 and TRBJ2-7, with 11 nucleotides matching TRBD2. This CDR3 has 15 amino acids. Germline CDR1 is SGHRS and CDR2 is YFSETQ.